Shown below are 27 T cell receptor beta chains from a single sample sequenced in a study of shared clonotypes between healthy human individuals. The protocol was immunoSEQ multiplex PCR, while the TCRdb copy is restricted to in-frame clones and leaves out a portion. The sample has around 100,000 clones, about 72% seen once. The specimen was memory CD8+ T cells sorted from blood. Sample subset: CD45RO+ cells pooled with CCR7-negative TemRA cells. These receptors were collected from a woman aged 25 to 39 in good health.

The V and J genes are TRBV2 and TRBJ2-5, with 9 bases lining up with TRBD2. V trimming: 8 bases; J trimming: 2 bases; junction bases outside the gene matches: 6. Germline assignment: CDR1 SNHLY and CDR2 FYNNEI. The CDR3 totals 14 residues. This CDR3 reads CASGRREGQETQYF. The CDR3 DNA reads as TGTGCCAGCGGTAGGCGGGAGGGGCAAGAGACCCAGTACTTC.

DNA for the CDR3: TGTGCCAGCAGCTCGGCCTATCTAAGCACAGATACGCAGTATTTT. This encodes CASSSAYLSTDTQYF. This chain connects TRBV7-2 to TRBJ2-3; D remains unclear. V gave up 4 bases and J gave up 0 bases, with 11 bases separating them. This CDR3 spans 15 amino acids. CDR1 SGHTA and CDR2 FQGNSA come from the germline V gene.

The chain joins TRBV30 to TRBJ2-5, with 8 bases aligning to TRBD2. Germline assignment: CDR1 GTSNPN and CDR2 SVGIG (reference sequence). V shed 0 bases and J 2 bases; nucleotides not matched to a gene: 8. This CDR3 region has 16 residues. The CDR3 is CAWSVGVAGTQETQYF. In nucleotides, the CDR3 is TGTGCCTGGAGTGTAGGGGTAGCGGGGACTCAAGAGACCCAGTACTTC.

The rearrangement joins TRBV28 to TRBJ2-1; no reliable D call. Trimming took off 2 bases at V and 9 bases at J, with 20 bases between the two ends. Germline values: CDR1 MDHEN, CDR2 SYDVKM. The CDR3 is made up of 16 amino acids. CDR3 protein: CASSLEFGSLIGEQFF. The DNA for the CDR3 is TGTGCCAGCAGTTTAGAGTTTGGGTCCCTAATTGGTGAGCAGTTCTTC.

The chain recombines TRBV4-2 with TRBJ2-1; 11 bases are shared with TRBD2. CDR3 size: 17 residues. Losses at the gene ends were 5 bases for V and 5 bases for J; bases not matched to a gene: 11. Per the germline V gene, CDR1 is LGHNA and CDR2 is YNFKEQ. CDR3 coding DNA: TGTGCCAGCAGCTTTTTCCTAGCGGGAGGAGCGAACAATGAGCAGTTCTTC. Protein product: CASSFFLAGGANNEQFF.

This rearrangement joins TRBV5-1 to TRBJ2-2, with D perhaps matching TRBD1 or TRBD2 (5 bases each). V was cut by 0 bases and J by 1 base, with 16 bases left in between. Germline V gives CDR1 SGHRS, CDR2 YFSETQ. This CDR3 contains 18 residues. The CDR3 nucleotides are TGCGCCAGCAGCTTGGTGGGACCCTTGGCAGTGAACACCGGGGAGCTGTTTTTT. As protein: CASSLVGPLAVNTGELFF.

The rearrangement uses TRBV30 and TRBJ1-2, with no clear D. V lost 5 bases and J lost 4, with 14 bases in between. This CDR3 region has 13 residues. CDR1 and CDR2 (germline): GTSNPN, SVGIG (reference sequence). The CDR3 DNA reads TGTGCCTGGCGATCTGGGTGGGGCTATGGCTACACCTTC. Amino acid sequence: CAWRSGWGYGYTF.

The gene calls are TRBV30 and TRBJ2-7; D uncertain. Germline V gene data show CDR1 as GTSNPN and CDR2 as SVGIG (reference sequence). V was clipped by 2 bases and J by 2 bases, with 13 bases between them. This CDR3 spans 14 amino acids. DNA for the CDR3: TGTGCCTGGAGTATAGGGTTTGAGGCCTACGAGCAGTACTTC. It yields the protein CAWSIGFEAYEQYF.

V gene TRBV2 combines with J gene TRBJ1-5, with D perhaps matching TRBD1 (5 bases). Germline V gene data show CDR1 as SNHLY and CDR2 as FYNNEI. V was clipped by 4 bases and J by 8 bases, with 12 bases between them. The CDR3 runs 13 residues. Here the CDR3 DNA reads TGTGCCAGCAGTGGGGGGAAATGGGAGCCCCAGCATTTT. This gives the protein CASSGGKWEPQHF.

CDR3 in DNA: TGTGCCAGCAGTGAAGCAGACAATGTCGGCCACGAAAAACTGTTTTTT. Protein: CASSEADNVGHEKLFF. The V call is TRBV2, the J call TRBJ1-4; no clear D. Germline V gives CDR1 SNHLY, CDR2 FYNNEI. Trimming cost V 0 bases and J 8 bases, with 16 bases left between them. The CDR3 is 16 residues long.

The V and J genes are TRBV6-4 and TRBJ2-1; D is possibly TRBD1 (5 bases). The CDR3 extends over 14 amino acids. V dropped 2 bases and J dropped 6 bases, with 11 bases sitting between them. Germline values: CDR1 MRHNA, CDR2 SNTAGT. The chain's CDR3 is CASSDTEGANEQFF. In DNA, the CDR3 is TGTGCCAGCAGTGACACGGAAGGGGCCAATGAGCAGTTCTTC.

This clone was recorded only once. The rearrangement links TRBV2 to TRBJ1-2; possible D gene TRBD1, 6 bases. The CDR3 covers 14 residues. Germline assignment: CDR1 SNHLY and CDR2 FYNNEI. Trimming left V 2 bases short and J 6 bases short, with 13 bases between. The CDR3 protein is CASSEQGQGNGYTF. The CDR3 DNA reads as TGTGCCAGCAGTGAACAGGGTCAGGGGAATGGCTACACCTTC.

This sequence joins TRBV19 and TRBJ2-1, with 8 bases aligning to TRBD2. Trimming at V came to 5 bases and at J to 7 bases, leaving 4 bases not matched to a gene. The V gene's germline CDR1 is LNHDA and CDR2 SQIVND (reference sequence). CDR3 length: 13 residues. CDR3 nucleotide sequence: TGTGCCAGTAGTCGGGGGGGGTATAATGAGCAGTTCTTC. Its protein product is CASSRGGYNEQFF.

The CDR3 nucleotides are TGTGCCAGCAGCTTAAAATACGAGCAGTACTTC. Translating it yields CASSLKYEQYF. The chain links TRBV7-9 to TRBJ2-7; no definite D call. CDR3 length equals 11 residues. Germline values: CDR1 SEHNR, CDR2 FQNEAQ (reference sequence). Trimming cost V 2 bases and J 4 bases, with 3 bases left between them.

This clone was counted once. This chain's CDR3 is CASGDRGGRNEQFF. CDR3 sequence (DNA): TGTGCCAGCGGAGACAGGGGCGGCCGCAATGAGCAGTTCTTC. V and J are TRBV2 and TRBJ2-1; 8 nucleotides align to TRBD1. V was clipped by 8 bases and J by 6 bases; unmatched bases: 9. Germline V CDR1 and CDR2: SNHLY, FYNNEI. The CDR3 is made up of 14 amino acids.

The genes are TRBV11-2 and TRBJ2-1; 7 nucleotides match TRBD1. In germline, CDR1 is SGHAT, CDR2 FQNNGV. With 5 bases clipped from V and 6 bases from J, the junction kept 10 bases outside the gene matches. The CDR3 is 15 residues long. CDR3 in DNA: TGTGCCAGCAGCCCGAGACAGGGTCCGACCAATGAGCAGTTCTTC. Its protein is CASSPRQGPTNEQFF.

The CDR3 coding sequence is TGTGCCAGCAGTTTATGGGGGGCGCGTGGCAATCAGCCCCAGCATTTT. Protein: CASSLWGARGNQPQHF. This rearrangement joins TRBV28 to TRBJ1-5; maybe TRBD1 (6 bases). Germline V gene lookup returns CDR1 MDHEN and CDR2 SYDVKM. CDR3 length: 16 residues. Trimming stripped 0 bases from V and 2 bases from J, with 11 bases between.

This clone was seen once. The sample holds other DNA sequences that translate to the same CDR3. This chain uses TRBV5-1 with TRBJ2-7, with TRBD1 matching 9 bases. The trim removed 0 bases at V and 5 bases at J, leaving 3 bases unmatched. Germline V lookup: CDR1 SGHRS, CDR2 YFSETQ. This CDR3 has 14 amino acids. DNA of the CDR3: TGCGCCAGCAGCTTGGGAACAGGGGGCGACGAGCAGTACTTC. Protein product: CASSLGTGGDEQYF.

The V and J genes are TRBV7-6 and TRBJ1-1; D remains unclear. Trimming took off 1 base at V and 1 base at J, with 4 bases between the two ends. CDR1 and CDR2 (germline): SGHVS, FNYEAQ. The CDR3 length is 13 residues. Here the CDR3 DNA reads TGTGCCAGCAGCTTAGAGTCGAACACTGAAGCTTTCTTT. This sequence encodes CASSLESNTEAFF.

There are a few counts of this clone. The chain uses TRBV28 and TRBJ2-6; a possible D gene is TRBD1 (5 bases). CDR1 is MDHEN, CDR2 SYDVKM, per germline. This CDR3 region has 15 residues. Between the trimmed V and J ends, which lost 5 bases and 2 bases, there was a span of 10 bases. CDR3 sequence: CASSKQDPGANVLTF. The CDR3 DNA follows: TGTGCCAGCAGTAAACAGGATCCTGGGGCCAACGTCCTGACTTTC.

The chain uses TRBV5-1 and TRBJ2-1, with D tentatively TRBD1 (5 bases). CDR3 size: 14 residues. Trimming took 0 bases from V and 8 from J, leaving 12 bases between them. Germline-derived CDR1 and CDR2 are SGHRS and YFSETQ. DNA for the CDR3: TGCGCCAGCAGCTTGGGAGCAGGGAAGCATGAGCAGTTCTTC. Protein product: CASSLGAGKHEQFF.

This clone was counted a single time. The V call is TRBV11-3, the J call TRBJ2-1; TRBD1 matches 7 bases. CDR3 size: 13 residues. J gave up 7 bases and V 5 bases, and 5 bases lay outside the gene matches. Germline lookup yields CDR1 SGHNT and CDR2 YENEEA. CDR3 nucleotide sequence: TGTGCCAGCAGCCACGGGACAGCAAATGAGCAGTTCTTC. Translation gives CASSHGTANEQFF.

This chain connects TRBV5-5 to TRBJ2-2, with D possibly TRBD2 on 6 matching bases. V lost 1 base to trimming and J lost 1 base, with 11 bases between them. From germline, CDR1 is SGHKS and CDR2 YYEKEE (reference sequence). This CDR3 is 16 amino acids long. The CDR3 reads CASSLMLAMNTGELFF. The CDR3 DNA is TGTGCCAGCAGCTTGATGCTAGCGATGAACACCGGGGAGCTGTTTTTT.

The chain is built from TRBV11-2 and TRBJ2-5; D might be TRBD2 (6 bases). With 5 bases removed from V and 5 bases from J, the gap between germline ends came to 15 bases. The germline V gene has CDR1 SGHAT and CDR2 FQNNGV. CDR3 length equals 14 residues. CDR3 bases: TGTGCCAGCAGCCGGTCCAGGGCGGGGGAGACCCAGTACTTC. Its translation: CASSRSRAGETQYF.

On this clone: The sample carries other DNA sequences with the same CDR3. J is TRBJ2-2 and V is TRBV5-1; no reliable D call. V gave up 1 base and J gave up 3 bases, with 4 bases separating them. CDR1 and CDR2 from the germline V gene are SGHRS and YFSETQ. The CDR3 has 13 amino acids. In nucleotides, the CDR3 is TGCGCCAGCAGCTTGACAGACACCGGGGAGCTGTTTTTT. As protein: CASSLTDTGELFF.

This chain joins TRBV5-1 and TRBJ2-5; the D gene could be TRBD1 or TRBD2 (5 bases each). V was shortened by 0 bases and J by 5 bases, with 14 bases between the two germline ends. CDR1 SGHRS and CDR2 YFSETQ come from the germline V gene. The CDR3 loop spans 15 amino acids. The CDR3 bases are TGCGCCAGCAGCTTGGCCGGAGAGGGGCCGGAGACCCAGTACTTC. Its protein is CASSLAGEGPETQYF.

V is TRBV5-6 and J is TRBJ2-6; 8 nucleotides align to TRBD1. Germline V gene lookup returns CDR1 SGHDT and CDR2 YYEEEE. The CDR3 runs to 19 residues. V trimming: 4 bases; J trimming: 5 bases; junction bases outside the gene matches: 17. CDR3: CASSQLDRDRFFWANVLTF. The CDR3 region has the DNA TGTGCCAGCAGCCAACTCGACCGGGACAGGTTTTTCTGGGCCAACGTCCTGACTTTC.